A selection of T cell receptor beta chains follows, all from one sample in a study of T cells after yellow fever vaccination. MiXCR, applied by TCRdb to the 5' RACE reads, yields one record per CDR3 protein. The repertoire has 300,000 to 350,000 distinct CDR3 sequences, 8% to 9.5% of them found once; the top ten carry approximately 15%. The sequenced sample was PBMCs, obtained approximately 47 days after the first yellow fever vaccination. The source of these receptors is a man between 18 and 29 years old who received the YFV17D yellow fever vaccine. Both conserved end residues are part of each CDR3. The order of the fields is J gene, D gene, V gene, clone size, CDR3 DNA, CDR3 protein. A D gene is named only where the DNA matches it firmly. Only part of the rows carry a size: once, few, many, or a class if the clone is expanded.

j_gene: TRBJ2-6; d_gene: .; v_gene: TRBV10-3; abundance: few; CDR3nt: TGTGCCATCAGTGGGGGTGTCGGGGCCAACGTCCTGACTTTC; CDR3aa: CAISGGVGANVLTF
j_gene: TRBJ2-3; d_gene: .; v_gene: TRBV7-2; abundance: .; CDR3nt: TGTGCCAGCAGACAATTCCCTTCAGGGTCAGATACGCAGTATTTT; CDR3aa: CASRQFPSGSDTQYF
j_gene: TRBJ2-1; d_gene: TRBD2; v_gene: TRBV7-2; abundance: many; CDR3nt: TGTGCCAGCAGCGCCGACCGACTAGCGGGGGGAAGGGAGCAGTTCTTC; CDR3aa: CASSADRLAGGREQFF
j_gene: TRBJ2-7; d_gene: TRBD1; v_gene: TRBV4-3; abundance: .; CDR3nt: TGCGCCAGCAGCCAGGAAACCTACAGGGGTCCCTCCTACGAGCAGTACTTC; CDR3aa: CASSQETYRGPSYEQYF
j_gene: TRBJ2-5; d_gene: .; v_gene: TRBV5-1; abundance: many; CDR3nt: TGCGCCAGCAGCTTGGGGTCCCCAACGGGGGCTGGGGAGACCCAGTACTTC; CDR3aa: CASSLGSPTGAGETQYF
j_gene: TRBJ2-5; d_gene: .; v_gene: TRBV7-8; abundance: .; CDR3nt: TGTGCCAGCAGCTTAGAATTGGGGGCCGGCGAGACCCAGTACTTC; CDR3aa: CASSLELGAGETQYF
j_gene: TRBJ2-2; d_gene: .; v_gene: TRBV5-1; abundance: .; CDR3nt: TGCGCCAGCAGCGGGCTAGCGACCTCCGGGGAGCTGTTTTTT; CDR3aa: CASSGLATSGELFF
j_gene: TRBJ1-2; d_gene: TRBD1; v_gene: TRBV27; abundance: few; CDR3nt: TGTGCCAGCAGCCATACGAGGGGGCAGGAGAGCTATGGCTACACCTTC; CDR3aa: CASSHTRGQESYGYTF
j_gene: TRBJ1-1; d_gene: .; v_gene: TRBV28; abundance: .; CDR3nt: TGTGCCAGCAGTGAACAGGGATTGGGAGAAAAAGCTTTCTTT; CDR3aa: CASSEQGLGEKAFF
j_gene: TRBJ1-2; d_gene: TRBD1; v_gene: TRBV25-1; abundance: .; CDR3nt: TGTGCCAGCAGTGACCCCCGACAGGGGGCTTCCTATGGCTACACCTTC; CDR3aa: CASSDPRQGASYGYTF
j_gene: TRBJ2-5; d_gene: TRBD1; v_gene: TRBV4-3; abundance: .; CDR3nt: TGCGCCAGCAGCCAAGTGACAGGGTTGGAGACCCAGTACTTC; CDR3aa: CASSQVTGLETQYF
j_gene: TRBJ1-1; d_gene: TRBD1; v_gene: TRBV7-6; abundance: .; CDR3nt: TGTGCCAGCAGCTTAGATGGGACAGGGGGAACTGAAGCTTTCTTT; CDR3aa: CASSLDGTGGTEAFF
j_gene: TRBJ2-1; d_gene: .; v_gene: TRBV4-2; abundance: .; CDR3nt: TGTGCCAGCAGCCAAGAGACAGATTACAATGAGCAGTTCTTC; CDR3aa: CASSQETDYNEQFF
j_gene: TRBJ2-1; d_gene: TRBD1; v_gene: TRBV7-2; abundance: .; CDR3nt: TGTGCCAGCAGCGCCCCTTTGGGGACAGTCTACAATGAGCAGTTCTTC; CDR3aa: CASSAPLGTVYNEQFF
j_gene: TRBJ1-1; d_gene: .; v_gene: TRBV3-1; abundance: many; CDR3nt: TGTGCCAGCAGCCAAGCCGTCGGCGGCACTGAAGCTTTCTTT; CDR3aa: CASSQAVGGTEAFF
j_gene: TRBJ2-5; d_gene: TRBD2; v_gene: TRBV3-1; abundance: few; CDR3nt: TGTGCCAGCAGCCAAGCGGGGGGGGAAGAGACCCAGTACTTC; CDR3aa: CASSQAGGEETQYF
j_gene: TRBJ1-6; d_gene: TRBD1; v_gene: TRBV9; abundance: .; CDR3nt: TGTGCCAGCAGCGGGGGGACAGATAATTCACCCCTCCACTTT; CDR3aa: CASSGGTDNSPLHF
j_gene: TRBJ2-5; d_gene: TRBD2; v_gene: TRBV24-1; abundance: few; CDR3nt: TGTGCCACCAGTGACCCCCCCCCGGGAGGAGAGACCCAGTACTTC; CDR3aa: CATSDPPPGGETQYF
j_gene: TRBJ2-3; d_gene: .; v_gene: TRBV27; abundance: .; CDR3nt: TGTGCCAGCAGTCCCTCCTTGGATACGCAGTATTTT; CDR3aa: CASSPSLDTQYF
j_gene: TRBJ2-3; d_gene: .; v_gene: TRBV20-1; abundance: few; CDR3nt: TGCAGTGCCTTGATCACAGATACGCAGTATTTT; CDR3aa: CSALITDTQYF
j_gene: TRBJ1-5; d_gene: .; v_gene: TRBV9; abundance: .; CDR3nt: TGTGCCAGCAGCAAGGGGGAGGGAAACAATCAGCCCCAGCATTTT; CDR3aa: CASSKGEGNNQPQHF
j_gene: TRBJ2-3; d_gene: TRBD1; v_gene: TRBV7-6; abundance: few; CDR3nt: TGTGCCAGCAGCCGAGGGACAGGGGGCACAGATACGCAGTATTTT; CDR3aa: CASSRGTGGTDTQYF
j_gene: TRBJ1-6; d_gene: .; v_gene: TRBV7-6; abundance: .; CDR3nt: TGTGCCAGCAGTAAGGGGCCTCCTGGACATTCACCCCTCCACTTT; CDR3aa: CASSKGPPGHSPLHF